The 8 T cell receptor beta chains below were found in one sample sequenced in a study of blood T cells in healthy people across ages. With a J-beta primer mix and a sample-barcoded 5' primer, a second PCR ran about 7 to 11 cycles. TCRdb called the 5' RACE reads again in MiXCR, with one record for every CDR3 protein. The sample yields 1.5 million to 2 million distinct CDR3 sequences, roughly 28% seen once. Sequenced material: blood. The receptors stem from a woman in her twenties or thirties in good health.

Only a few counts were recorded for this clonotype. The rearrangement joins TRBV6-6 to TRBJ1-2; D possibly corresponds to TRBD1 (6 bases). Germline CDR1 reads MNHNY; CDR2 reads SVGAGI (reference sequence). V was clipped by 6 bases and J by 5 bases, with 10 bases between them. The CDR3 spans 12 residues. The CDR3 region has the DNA TGTGCCAGCAGCCGACAGGAGTATGGCTACACCTTC. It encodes CASSRQEYGYTF.

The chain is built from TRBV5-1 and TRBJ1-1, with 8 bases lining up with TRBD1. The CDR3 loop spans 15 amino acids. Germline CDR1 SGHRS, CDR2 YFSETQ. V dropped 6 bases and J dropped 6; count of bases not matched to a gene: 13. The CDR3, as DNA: TGCGCCAGCACCGCGCAGGGGGCAGTGGCCGCTGAAGCTTTCTTT. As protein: CASTAQGAVAAEAFF.

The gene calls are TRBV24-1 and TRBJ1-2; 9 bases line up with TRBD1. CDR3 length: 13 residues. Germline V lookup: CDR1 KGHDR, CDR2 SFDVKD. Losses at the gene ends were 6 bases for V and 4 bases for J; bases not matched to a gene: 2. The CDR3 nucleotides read TGTGCCACCAGTAGGGGACAGGGCTATGGCTACACCTTC. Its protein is CATSRGQGYGYTF.

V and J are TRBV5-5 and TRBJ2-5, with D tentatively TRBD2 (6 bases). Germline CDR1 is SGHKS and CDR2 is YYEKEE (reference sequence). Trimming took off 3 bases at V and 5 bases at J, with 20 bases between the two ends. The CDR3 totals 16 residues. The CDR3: CASSWTPAGRLETQYF. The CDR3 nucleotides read TGTGCCAGCAGCTGGACGCCGGCGGGGAGGTTGGAGACCCAGTACTTC.

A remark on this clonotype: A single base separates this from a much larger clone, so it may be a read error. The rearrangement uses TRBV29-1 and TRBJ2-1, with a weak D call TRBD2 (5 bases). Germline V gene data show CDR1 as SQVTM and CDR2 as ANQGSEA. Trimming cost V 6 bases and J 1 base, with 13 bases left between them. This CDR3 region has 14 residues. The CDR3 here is CSVWESSSYNEQFF. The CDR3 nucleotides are TGCAGCGTCTGGGAGTCTAGTTCCTACAATGAGCAGTTCTTC.

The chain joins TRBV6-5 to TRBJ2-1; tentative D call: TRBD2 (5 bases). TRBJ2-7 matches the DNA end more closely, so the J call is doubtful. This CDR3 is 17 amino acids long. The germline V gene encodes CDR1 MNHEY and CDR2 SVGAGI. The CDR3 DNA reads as TGTGCCAGCAGTTCCGCTTGGCGGGTAAGCTCCTACAATGAGCAGTACTTC. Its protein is CASSSAWRVSSYNEQYF.

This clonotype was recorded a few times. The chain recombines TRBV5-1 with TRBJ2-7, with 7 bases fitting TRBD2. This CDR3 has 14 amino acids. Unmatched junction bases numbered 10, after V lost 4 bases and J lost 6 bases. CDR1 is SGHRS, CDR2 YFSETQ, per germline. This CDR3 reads CASSPTSDLGEQYF. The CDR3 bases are TGCGCCAGCAGCCCAACTAGCGACCTGGGCGAGCAGTACTTC.

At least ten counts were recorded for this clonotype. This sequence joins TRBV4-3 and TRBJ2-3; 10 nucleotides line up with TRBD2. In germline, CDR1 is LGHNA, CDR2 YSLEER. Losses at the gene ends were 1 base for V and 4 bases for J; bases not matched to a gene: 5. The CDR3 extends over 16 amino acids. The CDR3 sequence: CASSQGTSGASDTQYF. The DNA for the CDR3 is TGCGCCAGCAGCCAAGGGACTAGCGGAGCCTCAGATACGCAGTATTTT.